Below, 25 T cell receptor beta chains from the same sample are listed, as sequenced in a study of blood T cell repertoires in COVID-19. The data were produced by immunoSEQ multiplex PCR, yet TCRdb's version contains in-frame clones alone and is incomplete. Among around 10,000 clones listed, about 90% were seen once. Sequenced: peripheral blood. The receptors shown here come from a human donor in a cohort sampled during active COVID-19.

CDR3 sequence reads: CASSEVGNRGNTEAFF. CDR3 nucleotide sequence: TGTGCCAGCAGTGAGGTTGGAAACAGGGGGAACACTGAAGCTTTCTTT. The rearrangement uses TRBV25-1 and TRBJ1-1; 7 positions agree with TRBD1. CDR1 and CDR2 from the germline V gene are MGHDK and SYGVNS. Trimming at V came to 3 bases and at J to 1 base, leaving 8 bases not matched to a gene. This CDR3 comprises 16 residues.

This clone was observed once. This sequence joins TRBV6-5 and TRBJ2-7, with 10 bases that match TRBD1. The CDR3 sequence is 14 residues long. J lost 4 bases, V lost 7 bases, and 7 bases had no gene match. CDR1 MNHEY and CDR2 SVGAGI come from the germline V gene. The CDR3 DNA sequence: TGTGCCAGCAAGAGACAGGGGGCTTGGTACGAGCAGTACTTC. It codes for CASKRQGAWYEQYF.

The CDR3 DNA follows: TGTGCCAGCAGTTTAGGACTAGCGGGGGGGCCCACCACAGATACGCAGTATTTT. It yields the protein CASSLGLAGGPTTDTQYF. This sequence joins TRBV27 and TRBJ2-3; 15 bases are a match to TRBD2. V lost 2 bases to trimming and J lost 2 bases; unmatched junction nucleotides: 5. Germline CDR1 and CDR2: MNHEY and SMNVEV (reference sequence). The CDR3 has 18 amino acids.

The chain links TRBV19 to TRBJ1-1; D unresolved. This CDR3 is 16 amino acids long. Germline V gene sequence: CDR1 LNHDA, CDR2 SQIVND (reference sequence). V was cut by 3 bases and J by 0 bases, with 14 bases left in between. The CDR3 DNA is TGTGCCAGTAGTATCGTCGAGCACAGCTTGAACACTGAAGCTTTCTTT. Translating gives CASSIVEHSLNTEAFF.

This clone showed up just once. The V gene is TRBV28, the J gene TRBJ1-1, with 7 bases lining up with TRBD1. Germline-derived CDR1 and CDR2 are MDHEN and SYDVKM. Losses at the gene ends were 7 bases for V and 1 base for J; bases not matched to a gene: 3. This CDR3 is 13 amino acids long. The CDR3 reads CASTRTGNTEAFF. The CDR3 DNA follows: TGTGCCAGCACCCGGACAGGGAACACTGAAGCTTTCTTT.

CDR3 bases: TGTGCCAGCAGGAGAGGGCGGGGGACTGAAGCTTTCTTT. Amino acid sequence: CASRRGRGTEAFF. The V call is TRBV6-5, the J call TRBJ1-1; a weak D match, TRBD1 (5 bases). V gave up 6 bases and J gave up 5 bases, with 13 bases separating them. In germline, CDR1 is MNHEY, CDR2 SVGAGI. The CDR3 is made up of 13 amino acids.

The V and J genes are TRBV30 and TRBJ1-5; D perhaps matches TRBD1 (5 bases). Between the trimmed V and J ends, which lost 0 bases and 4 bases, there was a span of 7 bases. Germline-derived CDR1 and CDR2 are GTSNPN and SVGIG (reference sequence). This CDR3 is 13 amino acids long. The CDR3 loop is CAWSVRGNQPQHF. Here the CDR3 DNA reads TGTGCCTGGAGTGTTAGGGGAAATCAGCCCCAGCATTTT. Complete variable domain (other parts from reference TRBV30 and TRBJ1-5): SQTIHQWPATLVQPVGSPLSLECTVEGTSNPNLYWYRQAAGRGLQLLFYSVGIGQISSEVPQNLSASRPQDRQFILSSKKLLLSDSGFYLCAWSVRGNQPQHFGDGTRLSIL.

CDR3 amino acids: CASSPPKGQGRAGLQETQYF. CDR3 sequence (DNA): TGCGCCAGCAGTCCCCCGAAGGGCCAGGGCCGTGCTGGACTACAAGAGACCCAGTACTTC. The rearrangement joins TRBV23-1 to TRBJ2-5; a weak D match, TRBD2 (6 bases). TRBV23-1 is placed among ORFs of uncertain function. CDR3 length equals 20 residues. Trimming pared 4 bases from V and 2 bases from J, leaving 29 bases between.

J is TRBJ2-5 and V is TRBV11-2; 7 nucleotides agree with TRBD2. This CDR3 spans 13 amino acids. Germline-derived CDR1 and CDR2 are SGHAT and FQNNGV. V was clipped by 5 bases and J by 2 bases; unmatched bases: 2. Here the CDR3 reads CASSPGLQETQYF. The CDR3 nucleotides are TGTGCCAGCAGCCCGGGACTACAAGAGACCCAGTACTTC. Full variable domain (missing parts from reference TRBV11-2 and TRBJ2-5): EAGVAQSPRYKIIEKRQSVAFWCNPISGHATLYWYQQILGQGPKLLIQFQNNGVVDDSQLPKDRFSAERLKGVDSTLKIQPAKLEDSAVYLCASSPGLQETQYFGPGTRLLVL.

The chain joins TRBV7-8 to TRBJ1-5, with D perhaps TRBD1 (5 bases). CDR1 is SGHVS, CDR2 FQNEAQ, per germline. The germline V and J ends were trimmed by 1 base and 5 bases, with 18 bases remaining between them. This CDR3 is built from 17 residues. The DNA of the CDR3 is TGTGCCAGCAGCTTAGATTCGGCAGGGCCTATCCATCAGCCCCAGCATTTT. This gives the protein CASSLDSAGPIHQPQHF.

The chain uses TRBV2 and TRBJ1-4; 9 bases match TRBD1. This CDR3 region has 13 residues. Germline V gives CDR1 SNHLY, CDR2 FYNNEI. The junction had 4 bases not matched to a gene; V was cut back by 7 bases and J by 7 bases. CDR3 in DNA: TGTGCCAGCAAAGGGACAGGGAGTGAAAAACTGTTTTTT. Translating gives CASKGTGSEKLFF.

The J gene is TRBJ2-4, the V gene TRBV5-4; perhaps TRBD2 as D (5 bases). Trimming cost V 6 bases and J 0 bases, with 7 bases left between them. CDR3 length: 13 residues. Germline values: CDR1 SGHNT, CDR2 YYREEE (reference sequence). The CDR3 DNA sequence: TGTGCCAGCAACGAGGGAGCCAAAAACATTCAGTACTTC. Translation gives CASNEGAKNIQYF.

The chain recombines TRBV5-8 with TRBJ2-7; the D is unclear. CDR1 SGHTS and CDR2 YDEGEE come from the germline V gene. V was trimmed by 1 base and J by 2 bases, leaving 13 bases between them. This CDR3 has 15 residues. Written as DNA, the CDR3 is TGTGCCAGCAGCTTGTCTATCCCCTCGACCTACGAGCAGTACTTC. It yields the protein CASSLSIPSTYEQYF.

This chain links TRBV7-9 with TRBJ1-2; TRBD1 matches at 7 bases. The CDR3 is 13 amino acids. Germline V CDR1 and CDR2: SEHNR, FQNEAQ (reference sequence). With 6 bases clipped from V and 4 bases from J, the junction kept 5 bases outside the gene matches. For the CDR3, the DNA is TGTGCCAGCAGTCCGGGACAGCGCTATGGCTACACCTTC. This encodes CASSPGQRYGYTF.

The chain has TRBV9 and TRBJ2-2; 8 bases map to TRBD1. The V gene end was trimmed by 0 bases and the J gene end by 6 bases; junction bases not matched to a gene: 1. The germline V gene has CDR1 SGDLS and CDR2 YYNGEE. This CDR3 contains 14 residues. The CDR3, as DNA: TGTGCCAGCAGCGTAGTGACAGGGGCCGGGGAGCTGTTTTTT. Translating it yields CASSVVTGAGELFF.

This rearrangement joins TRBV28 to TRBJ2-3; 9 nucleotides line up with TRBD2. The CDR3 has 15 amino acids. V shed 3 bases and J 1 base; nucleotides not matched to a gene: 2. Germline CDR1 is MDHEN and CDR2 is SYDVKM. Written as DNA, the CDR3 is TGTGCCAGCAGTTTGTTAGCGGGGGGCACAGATACGCAGTATTTT. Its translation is CASSLLAGGTDTQYF.

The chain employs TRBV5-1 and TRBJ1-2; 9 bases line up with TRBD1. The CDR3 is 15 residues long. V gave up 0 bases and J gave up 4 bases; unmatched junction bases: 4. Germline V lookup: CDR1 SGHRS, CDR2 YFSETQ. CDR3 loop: CASSLGDRASYGYTF. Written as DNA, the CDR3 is TGCGCCAGCAGCTTGGGGGACAGGGCAAGCTATGGCTACACCTTC.

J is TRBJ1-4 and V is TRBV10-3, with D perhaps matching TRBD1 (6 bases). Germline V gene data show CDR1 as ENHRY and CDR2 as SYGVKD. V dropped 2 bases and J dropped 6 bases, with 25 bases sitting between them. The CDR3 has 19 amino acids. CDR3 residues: CAISEVSAGKTGLHEKLFF. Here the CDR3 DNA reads TGTGCCATCAGTGAGGTATCTGCAGGGAAGACAGGCCTACATGAAAAACTGTTTTTT.

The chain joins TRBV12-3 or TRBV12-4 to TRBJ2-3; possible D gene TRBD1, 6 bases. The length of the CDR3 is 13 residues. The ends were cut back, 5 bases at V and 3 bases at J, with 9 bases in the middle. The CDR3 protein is CASSRQGTDTQYF. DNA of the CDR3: TGTGCCAGCAGTCGGCAGGGGACAGATACGCAGTATTTT.

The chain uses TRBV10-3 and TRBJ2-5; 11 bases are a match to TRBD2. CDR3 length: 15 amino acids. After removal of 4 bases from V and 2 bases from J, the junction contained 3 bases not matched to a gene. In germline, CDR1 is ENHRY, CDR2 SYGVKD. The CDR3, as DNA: TGTGCCATCAGTGCAATAGCGGGGGGGCAAGAGACCCAGTACTTC. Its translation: CAISAIAGGQETQYF.

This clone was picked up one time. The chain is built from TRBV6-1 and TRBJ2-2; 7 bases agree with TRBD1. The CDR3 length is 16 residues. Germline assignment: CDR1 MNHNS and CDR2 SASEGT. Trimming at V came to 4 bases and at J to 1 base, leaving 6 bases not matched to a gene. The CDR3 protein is CASSAPGQRNTGELFF. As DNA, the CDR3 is TGTGCCAGCAGTGCCCCGGGACAGCGGAACACCGGGGAGCTGTTTTTT.

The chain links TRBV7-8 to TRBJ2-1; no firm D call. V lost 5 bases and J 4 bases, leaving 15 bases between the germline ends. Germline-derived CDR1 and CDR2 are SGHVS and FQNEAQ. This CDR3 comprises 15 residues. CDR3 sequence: CASSTPSPYYNEQFF. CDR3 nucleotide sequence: TGTGCCAGCAGCACTCCATCCCCCTATTACAATGAGCAGTTCTTC. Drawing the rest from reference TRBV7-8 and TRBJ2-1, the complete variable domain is GAGVSQSPRYKVAKRGQDVALRCDPISGHVSLFWYQQALGQGPEFLTYFQNEAQLDKSGLPSDRFFAERPEGSVSTLKIQRTQQEDSAVYLCASSTPSPYYNEQFFGPGTRLTVL.

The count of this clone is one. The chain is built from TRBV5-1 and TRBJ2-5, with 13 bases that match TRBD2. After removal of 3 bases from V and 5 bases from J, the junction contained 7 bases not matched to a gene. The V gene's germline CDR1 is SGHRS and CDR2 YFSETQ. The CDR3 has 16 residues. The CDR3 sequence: CASSSGLAGVTETQYF. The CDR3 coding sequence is TGCGCCAGCAGCTCCGGACTAGCGGGAGTCACGGAGACCCAGTACTTC. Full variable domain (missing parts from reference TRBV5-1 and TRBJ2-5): KAGVTQTPRYLIKTRGQQVTLSCSPISGHRSVSWYQQTPGQGLQFLFEYFSETQRNKGNFPGRFSGRQFSNSRSEMNVSTLELGDSALYLCASSSGLAGVTETQYFGPGTRLLVL.

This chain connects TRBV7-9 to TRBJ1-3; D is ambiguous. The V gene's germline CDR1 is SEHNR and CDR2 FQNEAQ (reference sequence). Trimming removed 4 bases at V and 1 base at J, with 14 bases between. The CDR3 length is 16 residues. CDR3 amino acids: CASSSLEAGSGNTIYF. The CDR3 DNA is TGTGCCAGCAGCTCCCTAGAGGCGGGGTCTGGAAACACCATATATTTT.

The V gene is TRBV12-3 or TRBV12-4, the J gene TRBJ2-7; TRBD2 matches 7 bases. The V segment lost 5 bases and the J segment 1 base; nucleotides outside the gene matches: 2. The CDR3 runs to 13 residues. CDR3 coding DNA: TGTGCCAGCAGTCTTAGCGGGTCCTACGAGCAGTACTTC. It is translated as CASSLSGSYEQYF.